The 28 T cell receptor beta chains below all came from one sample that was sequenced in a study of blood T cell repertoires in COVID-19. The data were produced by immunoSEQ multiplex PCR, yet TCRdb's version contains in-frame clones alone and is incomplete. The sample holds about 200,000 clones, around 80% seen once. The sequencing input was peripheral blood. The receptors were sampled from a middle-aged man who had recovered from COVID-19.

This rearrangement joins TRBV7-2 to TRBJ2-7, with D possibly TRBD1 on 5 matching bases. V was pared by 1 base and J by 3 bases, with 7 bases between. CDR3 size: 13 residues. Germline V gene data show CDR1 as SGHTA and CDR2 as FQGNSA. In DNA, the CDR3 is TGTGCCAGCAGCTTAGTGACAGTCTACGAGCAGTACTTC. This encodes CASSLVTVYEQYF.

V is TRBV7-9 and J is TRBJ2-2, with a weak D call TRBD2 (5 bases). Germline V gene sequence: CDR1 SEHNR, CDR2 FQNEAQ (reference sequence). The V end was cut by 4 bases, the J end by 4 bases, with 13 bases between. CDR3 length: 15 residues. The CDR3 region is CASSSGTGLTGELFF. The CDR3 DNA follows: TGTGCCAGCAGCTCAGGAACCGGACTCACCGGGGAGCTGTTTTTT.

This chain links TRBV19 with TRBJ1-2; 7 bases align to TRBD1. CDR1 and CDR2 (germline): LNHDA, SQIVND (reference sequence). V gave up 6 bases and J gave up 2 bases; unmatched junction bases: 3. The CDR3 has 13 residues. DNA of the CDR3: TGTGCCAGTAGCGGACAGGTGAACTATGGCTACACCTTC. Its protein is CASSGQVNYGYTF.

This rearrangement joins TRBV20-1 to TRBJ1-4; TRBD1 matches at 12 bases. The CDR3 extends over 18 amino acids. Germline V gene data show CDR1 as DFQATT and CDR2 as SNEGSKA (reference sequence). Trimming took 3 bases from V and 3 from J; bases not matched to a gene: 11. The CDR3 DNA reads as TGCAGTGCTAGTGCCACTCCGGGACAGGGGGCGGCTAATGAAAAACTGTTTTTT. This gives the protein CSASATPGQGAANEKLFF.

The chain couples TRBV27 to TRBJ2-3; maybe TRBD2 (7 bases). Germline CDR1 reads MNHEY; CDR2 reads SMNVEV (reference sequence). The ends were cut back, 5 bases at V and 6 bases at J, with 18 bases in the middle. The CDR3 is 15 amino acids. CDR3 nucleotide sequence: TGTGCCAGCAGTCAAAAGCGGGAAGGGGGGGATACGCAGTATTTT. This gives the protein CASSQKREGGDTQYF.

The J gene is TRBJ2-1, the V gene TRBV28; possible D gene TRBD2, 5 bases. The CDR3 has 13 residues. Trimming removed 8 bases from V and 6 bases from J, with 14 bases in between. Germline assignment: CDR1 MDHEN and CDR2 SYDVKM. The CDR3 region is CASRLAGSNEQFF. The CDR3 DNA sequence: TGTGCCAGCCGCCTGGCGGGCTCCAATGAGCAGTTCTTC.

The genes are TRBV4-2 and TRBJ1-2; perhaps TRBD1 as D (5 bases). Germline lookup yields CDR1 LGHNA and CDR2 YNFKEQ. This CDR3 is 15 amino acids long. Trimming pared 0 bases from V and 4 bases from J, leaving 12 bases between. The CDR3 loop reads CASSQDWGGGYGYTF. Written as DNA, the CDR3 is TGTGCCAGCAGCCAAGATTGGGGGGGAGGCTATGGCTACACCTTC.

V usage is TRBV5-1 and J usage is TRBJ2-1, with 9 positions matching TRBD1. The trim removed 0 bases at V and 5 bases at J, leaving 3 bases unmatched. The germline V gene has CDR1 SGHRS and CDR2 YFSETQ. The CDR3 runs 15 residues. The CDR3 DNA reads as TGCGCCAGCAGCTTGGAAGGGACAGGGAACAATGAGCAGTTCTTC. Its translation: CASSLEGTGNNEQFF. The whole variable domain, filled in from reference TRBV5-1 and TRBJ2-1, reads KAGVTQTPRYLIKTRGQQVTLSCSPISGHRSVSWYQQTPGQGLQFLFEYFSETQRNKGNFPGRFSGRQFSNSRSEMNVSTLELGDSALYLCASSLEGTGNNEQFFGPGTRLTVL.

The chain has TRBV3-1 (or the pseudogene TRBV3-2) and TRBJ2-7; D gene unclear. V was shortened by 4 bases and J by 0 bases, with 13 bases between the two germline ends. The CDR3 loop spans 15 amino acids. Germline values: CDR1 LGHDT, CDR2 YNNKEL (reference sequence). The CDR3, as DNA: TGTGCCAGCAGCCCATCAACGGCTAGCTCCTACGAGCAGTACTTC. Protein product: CASSPSTASSYEQYF.

This chain uses TRBV28 with TRBJ2-7, with D perhaps TRBD2 (6 bases). V was trimmed by 4 bases and J by 0 bases, leaving 16 bases between them. CDR1 MDHEN and CDR2 SYDVKM come from the germline V gene. CDR3 length: 16 amino acids. As DNA, the CDR3 is TGTGCCAGCAGTTCCGGGGGATCTAGCGCCTCCTACGAGCAGTACTTC. Amino acids: CASSSGGSSASYEQYF.

This sequence joins TRBV9 and TRBJ1-6; D gene unclear. Germline V CDR1 and CDR2: SGDLS, YYNGEE. The ends were cut back, 4 bases at V and 14 bases at J, with 22 bases in the middle. The CDR3 extends over 15 amino acids. The CDR3 sequence: CASSQLVNVGSALHF. The CDR3 DNA reads as TGTGCCAGCAGCCAACTAGTTAACGTCGGTTCGGCCCTCCACTTT.

The V call is TRBV6-1, the J call TRBJ1-5; D ambiguous. The CDR3 is 14 amino acids. V lost 3 bases and J lost 11, with 17 bases in between. Germline-derived CDR1 and CDR2 are MNHNS and SASEGT. As DNA, the CDR3 is TGTGCCAGCAGTGAGCTAGGCCGAAATGAAGCCCAGCATTTT. It translates to CASSELGRNEAQHF.

The gene calls are TRBV6-5 and TRBJ1-6; D is possibly TRBD1 (6 bases). Looked up from germline, CDR1 is MNHEY and CDR2 is SVGAGI. CDR3 length equals 15 residues. Between the trimmed V and J ends, which lost 6 bases and 8 bases, there was a span of 17 bases. CDR3 sequence: CASSDTGLGDSPLHF. The CDR3 DNA follows: TGTGCCAGCAGCGACACAGGGTTAGGAGATTCACCCCTCCACTTT.

This clone was detected only once. The chain couples TRBV6-5 to TRBJ1-5, with D perhaps matching TRBD1 (6 bases). CDR1 and CDR2 from the germline V gene are MNHEY and SVGAGI. The V and J ends lost 6 bases and 5 bases respectively, with 14 bases between them. The CDR3 sequence is 14 residues long. In DNA, the CDR3 is TGTGCCAGCAGCTTAGACAGGAAACATCAGCCCCAGCATTTT. This codes for CASSLDRKHQPQHF.

The chain carries TRBV30 and TRBJ1-6; TRBD1 is a possible D gene (5 bases). The V gene lost 3 bases and the J gene lost 5 bases, with 14 bases spanning the gap. CDR1 and CDR2 (germline): GTSNPN, SVGIG (reference sequence). The CDR3 is made up of 15 amino acids. The CDR3 nucleotides are TGTGCCTGGAGCGCCCAGGGTCTGCATAATTCACCCCTCCACTTT. It translates to CAWSAQGLHNSPLHF.

In its sample, this clone was seen many times. This rearrangement joins TRBV19 to TRBJ2-1, with 7 nucleotides matching TRBD2. The length of the CDR3 is 15 residues. With V trimmed by 6 bases and J by 8 bases, 13 bases remained unmatched. Germline loops: CDR1 LNHDA, CDR2 SQIVND (reference sequence). CDR3 sequence (DNA): TGTGCCAGTAGAAACCTAGCGGAGATTGGCGATGAGCAGTTCTTC. Its translation is CASRNLAEIGDEQFF.

The V and J genes are TRBV7-3 and TRBJ2-2; D is possibly TRBD1 (6 bases). The ends were cut back, 5 bases at V and 4 bases at J, with 11 bases in the middle. This CDR3 comprises 14 residues. Germline-derived CDR1 and CDR2 are SGHTA and FQGTGA. The CDR3 coding sequence is TGTGCCAGCAGCCAAGGACAGACCACCGGGGAGCTGTTTTTT. Translation: CASSQGQTTGELFF.

The rearrangement uses TRBV28 and TRBJ2-7, with TRBD2 matching over 7 bases. The germline V gene has CDR1 MDHEN and CDR2 SYDVKM. The CDR3 runs 12 residues. The V gene end was trimmed by 6 bases and the J gene end by 3 bases; junction bases not matched to a gene: 2. The CDR3 sequence: CASRTSDYEQYF. The CDR3 nucleotides read TGTGCCAGCAGAACTAGCGACTACGAGCAGTACTTC.

This clone was recorded once. The chain recombines TRBV3-1 (or the pseudogene TRBV3-2) with TRBJ1-2; perhaps TRBD1 as D (5 bases). The germline CDR1 and CDR2 sequences are LGHDT and YNNKEL (reference sequence). Trimming stripped 0 bases from V and 4 bases from J, with 15 bases between. The CDR3 loop spans 16 amino acids. This CDR3 reads CASSQEGGEVIYGYTF. CDR3 nucleotides: TGTGCCAGCAGCCAAGAGGGGGGAGAAGTGATCTATGGCTACACCTTC.

CDR3 sequence reads: CASSDRQGAFYEQFF. As DNA, the CDR3 is TGTGCCAGCAGTGACCGACAGGGGGCGTTCTATGAGCAGTTCTTC. The V call is TRBV2, the J call TRBJ2-1; 10 positions agree with TRBD1. Unmatched junction bases numbered 7, after V lost 3 bases and J lost 8 bases. The CDR3 runs to 15 residues. Germline V lookup: CDR1 SNHLY, CDR2 FYNNEI.

The chain couples TRBV9 to TRBJ2-2, with 8 bases matching TRBD1. The CDR3 is 18 amino acids. Unmatched junction bases numbered 14, after V lost 4 bases and J lost 3 bases. Germline-derived CDR1 and CDR2 are SGDLS and YYNGEE. CDR3 bases: TGTGCCAGCAGCATGCCCCGGACAGGGATGGGGGACACCGGGGAGCTGTTTTTT. Encoded protein: CASSMPRTGMGDTGELFF.

The gene calls are TRBV4-2 and TRBJ2-3; tentatively, D is TRBD1 (5 bases). CDR1 LGHNA and CDR2 YNFKEQ come from the germline V gene. The V end was cut by 2 bases, the J end by 1 base, with 22 bases between. The CDR3 loop spans 19 amino acids. In nucleotides, the CDR3 is TGTGCCAGCAGCCAAAGATTCGGAGAGGACATATACCGCACAGATACGCAGTATTTT. It encodes CASSQRFGEDIYRTDTQYF.

The V and J genes are TRBV5-1 and TRBJ2-7; D possibly corresponds to TRBD2 (5 bases). The CDR3 is made up of 14 amino acids. The V gene's germline CDR1 is SGHRS and CDR2 YFSETQ. Trimming removed 4 bases from V and 6 bases from J, with 17 bases in between. CDR3 protein: CASSTPVAGGEQYF. The CDR3, as DNA: TGCGCCAGCAGCACCCCCGTTGCGGGCGGCGAGCAGTACTTC.

This sequence joins TRBV11-3 and TRBJ2-5, with 7 bases that match TRBD2. Looked up from germline, CDR1 is SGHNT and CDR2 is YENEEA. The CDR3 length is 14 residues. Trimming at V came to 3 bases and at J to 0 bases, leaving 1 base not matched to a gene. The CDR3 sequence: CASSLGGNQETQYF. CDR3 DNA: TGTGCCAGCAGCTTGGGAGGGAACCAAGAGACCCAGTACTTC.

This clone was observed a single time. CDR3 DNA sequence: TGTGCCAGCAGTGAAGTTCTAGGTGAGCAGTTCTTC. The encoded protein is CASSEVLGEQFF. V is TRBV6-1 and J is TRBJ2-1; D is uncertain. The CDR3 extends over 12 amino acids. CDR1 is MNHNS and CDR2 is SASEGT in the germline V gene. V was clipped by 1 base and J by 9 bases, with 7 bases between them.

This chain uses TRBV5-5 with TRBJ2-5; TRBD2 matches at 8 bases. CDR1 and CDR2 (germline): SGHKS, YYEKEE (reference sequence). The CDR3 length is 18 residues. Trimming cost V 0 bases and J 1 base; bases outside gene matches: 11. CDR3: CASSLAGGMGNTQETQYF. CDR3 nucleotide sequence: TGTGCCAGCAGCTTGGCGGGGGGGATGGGAAATACCCAAGAGACCCAGTACTTC.

This sequence joins TRBV5-1 and TRBJ2-3; 9 bases fit TRBD2. Germline V gene lookup returns CDR1 SGHRS and CDR2 YFSETQ. Unmatched junction bases numbered 5, after V lost 2 bases and J lost 4 bases. This CDR3 has 15 residues. This chain's CDR3 is CASSFSGSRADTQYF. CDR3 bases: TGCGCCAGCAGCTTTAGCGGGAGTAGGGCAGATACGCAGTATTTT.

This clone was picked up one time. The rearrangement uses TRBV30 and TRBJ1-3; TRBD1 might be the D (6 bases). CDR1 is GTSNPN and CDR2 is SVGIG in the germline V gene (reference sequence). The CDR3 spans 15 residues. Trimming removed 0 bases at V and 1 base at J, with 10 bases between. The CDR3 nucleotides read TGTGCCTGGAGTGTACTGGGGGCTTCTGGAAACACCATATATTTT. This codes for CAWSVLGASGNTIYF.